This passage covers 18 T cell receptor beta chains from one sample sequenced in a study of spatial heterogeneity in lung cancer (dated by TCRdb to the late 2010s). The study at large found these results: The tumor nonsynonymous mutation count correlated with the number of expanded alpha and beta TCRs within the tumor.

These receptors have no identified antigens. Taken with the paper, the label for time point translates to: sample taken at primary tumor resection. Libraries were prepared through 5' RACE. Sequencing relied on a NextSeq 500. The public sequencing data were trimmed at Q25 with fastp and processed into clonotypes with MiXCR by TCRdb, which kept only in-frame beta chains. Each CDR3 protein appears once, grouped with its most common genes and DNA. Across this sample there are 11,000 or so distinct CDR3 sequences, with over 9.5% seen only once. The top ten constitute roughly 38% of the sample. The specimen comprised lung tumor tissue, sampled at surgery. These receptors all stem from a male donor with early-stage non-small cell lung cancer.

This clonotype has just a few counts. This chain uses TRBV20-1 with TRBJ1-4, with 7 bases that match TRBD1. Losses at the gene ends were 2 bases for V and 8 bases for J; bases not matched to a gene: 8. Germline values: CDR1 DFQATT, CDR2 SNEGSKA (reference sequence). This CDR3 has 14 residues. The CDR3 sequence is CSARTRQGWEKLFF. CDR3 in DNA: TGCAGTGCTAGAACCAGACAGGGATGGGAAAAACTGTTTTTT.

This clonotype was seen repeatedly, ten times or more. The chain couples TRBV6-6 to TRBJ1-5, with a weak D call TRBD1 (5 bases). Germline V lookup: CDR1 MNHNY, CDR2 SVGAGI (reference sequence). V lost 0 bases, J lost 5 bases, and 8 bases lay in between. The CDR3 has 14 amino acids. Written as DNA, the CDR3 is TGTGCCAGCAGTTACTCATTAGGGGATCAGCCCCAGCATTTT. It encodes CASSYSLGDQPQHF.

The chain recombines TRBV5-4 with TRBJ2-3; TRBD2 matches 10 bases. The germline CDR1 and CDR2 sequences are SGHNT and YYREEE (reference sequence). The CDR3 covers 16 residues. V shed 3 bases and J 4 bases; nucleotides not matched to a gene: 8. The CDR3 DNA follows: TGTGCCAGCAGCTCACGGAATAGCGGGGGGTCAGATACGCAGTATTTT. The encoded protein is CASSSRNSGGSDTQYF.

This clonotype was detected ten times or more. The chain carries TRBV5-1 and TRBJ2-1; D gene unclear. CDR3 length equals 14 residues. The germline V gene encodes CDR1 SGHRS and CDR2 YFSETQ. Trimming left V 0 bases short and J 5 bases short, with 9 bases between. CDR3 region: CASSLAASNNEQFF. The CDR3 DNA reads TGCGCCAGCAGCTTGGCCGCCTCTAACAATGAGCAGTTCTTC.

The genes are TRBV7-9 and TRBJ1-6, with TRBD1 matching over 8 bases. This CDR3 has 15 amino acids. Trimming took 2 bases from V and 9 from J; bases not matched to a gene: 6. The germline CDR1 and CDR2 sequences are SEHNR and FQNEAQ (reference sequence). The CDR3: CASSLLDRESSPLHF. CDR3 sequence (DNA): TGTGCCAGCAGCTTACTGGACAGGGAGAGTTCACCCCTCCACTTT.

In its sample, this clonotype is medium-sized. The chain carries TRBV20-1 and TRBJ2-3; 10 bases align to TRBD2. The V segment lost 3 bases and the J segment 0 bases; nucleotides outside the gene matches: 3. CDR1 and CDR2 (germline): DFQATT, SNEGSKA (reference sequence). The CDR3 length is 15 residues. The CDR3 spells CSASTSGESTDTQYF. The CDR3 DNA sequence: TGCAGTGCTAGTACTAGCGGGGAAAGCACAGATACGCAGTATTTT.

This clonotype showed up many times. An end of the junction does not agree with germline; a read error may underlie this. V usage is TRBV28 and J usage is TRBJ2-3; TRBD1 is a possible D gene (6 bases). Germline V lookup: CDR1 MDHEN, CDR2 SYDVKM. This CDR3 region has 13 residues. The CDR3 here is CASSLYFRGGQYF. The CDR3 DNA sequence: TGTGCCAGCAGCTTATACTTCAGGGGTGGGCAGTATTTT.

Worth noting for this clonotype: A clone one base away is much larger, so this may be a read error. The chain combines TRBV7-9 with TRBJ2-3, with D tentatively TRBD2 (5 bases). In germline, CDR1 is SEHNR, CDR2 FQNEAQ (reference sequence). The CDR3 is 13 residues long. The CDR3 nucleotides read TGTGCCGGCAGCCGCGGGTCCTTAGATACGCAGTATTTT. Translation: CAGSRGSLDTQYF.

This clonotype turned up a few times. This chain joins TRBV20-1 and TRBJ2-3, with TRBD1 identical over 7 bases. The CDR3 covers 11 residues. Trimming removed 6 bases from V and 7 bases from J; junction bases left unmatched: 4. From germline, CDR1 is DFQATT and CDR2 SNEGSKA (reference sequence). CDR3 sequence (DNA): TGCAGTGCGCCAGGGGGTCATACGCAGTATTTT. Protein product: CSAPGGHTQYF.

This clonotype was observed at least ten times. The rearrangement uses TRBV7-2 and TRBJ1-2; D remains unclear. Germline CDR1 and CDR2: SGHTA and FQGNSA. CDR3 size: 15 residues. With 5 bases removed from V and 5 bases from J, the gap between germline ends came to 18 bases. CDR3 nucleotide sequence: TGTGCCAGCAGCCCTATTTCCCTTGCGAAGTATGGCTACACCTTC. Its protein is CASSPISLAKYGYTF. The full variable domain, its missing parts supplied by reference TRBV7-2 and TRBJ1-2, is GAGVSQSPSNKVTEKGKDVELRCDPISGHTALYWYRQSLGQGLEFLIYFQGNSAPDKSGLPSDRFSAERTGGSVSTLTIQRTQQEDSAVYLCASSPISLAKYGYTFGSGTRLTVV.

The sample holds many counts of this clonotype. CDR3 loop: CASSLVPSTGANYEQYF. The DNA for the CDR3 is TGCGCCAGCAGCTTGGTCCCCTCGACAGGGGCGAATTACGAGCAGTACTTC. This chain links TRBV5-1 with TRBJ2-7, with 8 bases identical to TRBD1. Germline CDR1 SGHRS, CDR2 YFSETQ. The CDR3 covers 17 residues. V lost 0 bases and J lost 4; bases outside the gene matches: 12.

This clonotype was picked up many times. This rearrangement joins TRBV6-2 or TRBV6-3 to TRBJ1-2; a weak D match, TRBD1 (5 bases). Between the trimmed V and J ends, which lost 6 bases and 0 bases, there was a span of 14 bases. The CDR3 runs to 15 residues. In germline, CDR1 is MNHEY, CDR2 SVGEGT. The CDR3 loop reads CASRPPGRTNYGYTF. CDR3 sequence (DNA): TGTGCCAGCAGGCCCCCGGGACGGACTAACTATGGCTACACCTTC.

Ten or more counts support this clonotype. This CDR3 is CASSLVPGAQSYNEQFF. In nucleotides, the CDR3 is TGTGCCAGCAGCTTGGTCCCAGGGGCCCAGTCCTACAATGAGCAGTTCTTC. This chain connects TRBV5-8 to TRBJ2-1, with D perhaps matching TRBD1 (6 bases). CDR1 is SGHTS and CDR2 is YDEGEE in the germline V gene. The V end was cut by 0 bases, the J end by 1 base, with 14 bases between. This CDR3 region has 17 residues. The full variable domain, its missing parts supplied by reference TRBV5-8 and TRBJ2-1, is EAGVTQSPTHLIKTRGQQATLRCSPISGHTSVYWYQQALGLGLQFLLWYDEGEERNRGNFPPRFSGRQFPNYSSELNVNALELEDSALYLCASSLVPGAQSYNEQFFGPGTRLTVL.

V is TRBV20-1 and J is TRBJ2-1; a possible D gene is TRBD2 (6 bases). The length of the CDR3 is 13 residues. V dropped 0 bases and J dropped 9 bases, with 12 bases sitting between them. Germline V lookup: CDR1 DFQATT, CDR2 SNEGSKA (reference sequence). This chain's CDR3 is CSARDRRGGEQFF. The CDR3, as DNA: TGCAGTGCTAGAGATAGGCGGGGCGGTGAGCAGTTCTTC.

There are a few counts of this clonotype. The J gene is TRBJ2-5, the V gene TRBV20-1, with TRBD1 matching over 7 bases. The CDR3 covers 15 residues. The germline V gene has CDR1 DFQATT and CDR2 SNEGSKA (reference sequence). This chain's CDR3 is CSTHYDRARQETQYF. The CDR3 DNA is TGCAGCACACACTACGACAGGGCGAGACAAGAGACCCAGTACTTC.

A few counts support this clonotype. The V call is TRBV5-6, the J call TRBJ1-2; 9 bases match TRBD1. Germline assignment: CDR1 SGHDT and CDR2 YYEEEE. After removal of 6 bases from V and 4 bases from J, the junction contained 7 bases not matched to a gene. The CDR3 spans 14 residues. The CDR3 region is CASKDRGGVYGYTF. The CDR3 bases are TGTGCCAGCAAGGACAGGGGAGGTGTCTATGGCTACACCTTC.

This clonotype was seen repeatedly, ten times or more. Compared with germline, one end of the junction differs, possibly owing to a read error. This chain uses TRBV11-3 with TRBJ2-2; no firm D call. This CDR3 contains 12 residues. CDR1 and CDR2 (germline): SGHNT, YENEEA. The CDR3: CASSLETGELFF. In nucleotides, the CDR3 is TGTGCCAGCAGCCTAGAGACCGGGGAGCTGTTTTTT.

This clonotype was picked up many times. CDR3 in amino acids: CASSVGTGSNQPQHF. The CDR3 DNA sequence: TGTGCCAGCAGTGTGGGGACAGGCAGTAATCAGCCCCAGCATTTT. This chain uses TRBV2 with TRBJ1-5; 8 bases align to TRBD1. The CDR3 loop spans 15 amino acids. CDR1 is SNHLY, CDR2 FYNNEI, per germline. Trimming cost V 4 bases and J 4 bases; bases outside gene matches: 6.